Detailed here is one TCR beta chain. Its antigen is unknown. The source of the sample is a study of cytomegalovirus exposure and HLA in healthy donors. The PCR made use of 60 Vbeta and 13 Jbeta primers. Assay: immunoSEQ multiplex PCR; the TCRdb copy retains only in-frame clones and omits some. The repertoire consists of roughly 100,000 clones, with 65% to 85% occurring once and the leading ten covering roughly 5.7%. Study-level findings and limits: A further, later analysis showed that HLA-associated TCR beta chains (compared with equally common others) were more clonally expanded. Within the data, a cluster of highly shared sequence variants was likely a sequencing artifact. Many donors shared some public TCRs, even though most TCR sequences were rare. For cytomegalovirus status, the classifier reportedly gave diagnoses with high specificity and sensitivity.

From germline, CDR1 is LNHDA and CDR2 SQIVND (reference sequence). This CDR3 has 15 amino acids. This chain links TRBV19 with TRBJ2-5; 7 bases are shared with TRBD1. The DNA matches TRBJ2-7 better at its end, which makes the J call doubtful. This clonotype was obtained from a male donor in good health and CMV-seronegative. The sequenced material came from PBMCs. The CDR3 here is CASSISPGGSYEQYF. In DNA, the CDR3 is TGTGCCAGTAGTATTTCTCCAGGGGGCTCCTACGAGCAGTACTTC.